Sequencing of this T cell receptor (beta chain) was carried out in a study of blood T cell repertoires in COVID-19. For the study at large: Italy, Spain and the United States were the sources of the convalescent and acute COVID-19 samples. Nucleic acid was either cDNA or gDNA, and it came from T cells, B-cell-depleted T cells, or PBMCs.

This CDR3 comprises 17 residues. Germline assignment: CDR1 LGHNA and CDR2 YNFKEQ. Trimming took 1 base from V and 6 from J; bases not matched to a gene: 13. Per the study methods: Reference gene primer amplification gave nucleated cell count estimates. TCRdb's table, derived via immunoSEQ multiplex PCR, lists solely in-frame clones and lacks some. The V and J calls and the clone size are those of that table, but D and trimming were determined from the DNA. The repertoire holds around 100,000 clones, roughly 80% seen once, with about 4.8% in the top ten. The J gene is TRBJ2-7, the V gene TRBV4-2, with 9 positions matching TRBD1. The sample was peripheral blood. This TCR was sampled from a man in his 60s with acute or convalescent COVID-19. In nucleotides, the CDR3 is TGTGCCAGCAGCCAAGGAGGGTCGGGACAGGGTCCCCTCGAGCAGTACTTC. Protein: CASSQGGSGQGPLEQYF.